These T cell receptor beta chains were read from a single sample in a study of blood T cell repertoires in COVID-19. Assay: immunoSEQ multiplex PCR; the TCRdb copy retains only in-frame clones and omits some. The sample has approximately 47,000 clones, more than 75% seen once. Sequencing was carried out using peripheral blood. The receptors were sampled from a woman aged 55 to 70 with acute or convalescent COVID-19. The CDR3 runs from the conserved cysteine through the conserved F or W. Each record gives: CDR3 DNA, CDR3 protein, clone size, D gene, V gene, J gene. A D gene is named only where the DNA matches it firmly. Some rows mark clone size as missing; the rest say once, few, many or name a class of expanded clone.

CDR3nt: TGTGCCAGCAGCCAGCAGCTAACAGGGGGCGCCTCCATATATTTT
CDR3aa: CASSQQLTGGASIYF
abundance: few
d_gene: TRBD1
v_gene: TRBV3-1/TRBV3-2
j_gene: TRBJ1-3

CDR3nt: TGTGCCAGCAGCCAAGACGGAGGGAGAGGAGATACGCAGTATTTT
CDR3aa: CASSQDGGRGDTQYF
abundance: NA
d_gene: NA
v_gene: TRBV4-2
j_gene: TRBJ2-3

CDR3nt: TGTGCCAGTAGTCCCCCCCCGGGGACTGAAGCTTTCTTT
CDR3aa: CASSPPPGTEAFF
abundance: NA
d_gene: NA
v_gene: TRBV19
j_gene: TRBJ1-1

CDR3nt: TGTGCCAGCTCACCTATCCTAGGGCGCGGGGGGAGAAATACTGAAGCTTTCTTT
CDR3aa: CASSPILGRGGRNTEAFF
abundance: NA
d_gene: NA
v_gene: TRBV18
j_gene: TRBJ1-1

CDR3nt: TGTGCCAGCACCCTCGCGACAGGGGTTTCGGCCGGGGAGCTGTTTTTT
CDR3aa: CASTLATGVSAGELFF
abundance: NA
d_gene: TRBD1
v_gene: TRBV2
j_gene: TRBJ2-2

CDR3nt: TGCGCCAGCAGCTTGGCCGATGATAGCATAGCTTTTGGTGAGCAGTTCTTC
CDR3aa: CASSLADDSIAFGEQFF
abundance: NA
d_gene: NA
v_gene: TRBV5-1
j_gene: TRBJ2-1

CDR3nt: TGTGCCAGCAGTGAACGCCAGGACCGAGGGGCTTTCTTT
CDR3aa: CASSERQDRGAFF
abundance: NA
d_gene: NA
v_gene: TRBV6-1
j_gene: TRBJ1-1

CDR3nt: TGTGCCAGCAGTAGACAGGGCTTCTACGAGCAGTACTTC
CDR3aa: CASSRQGFYEQYF
abundance: NA
d_gene: TRBD1
v_gene: TRBV6-5
j_gene: TRBJ2-7

CDR3nt: TGTGCCAGCAGTTCCGCCCTAGCGGGCTCCTACAATGAGCAGTTCTTC
CDR3aa: CASSSALAGSYNEQFF
abundance: NA
d_gene: TRBD2
v_gene: TRBV6-5
j_gene: TRBJ2-1

CDR3nt: TGTGCCAGCAGGACCAGCGGGAGGAGTTTGACTGAGCAGTTCTTC
CDR3aa: CASRTSGRSLTEQFF
abundance: NA
d_gene: TRBD2
v_gene: TRBV6-5
j_gene: TRBJ2-1

CDR3nt: TGTGCCAGCAGTGCCAGCAGGACAGGTTATGGCTACACCTTC
CDR3aa: CASSASRTGYGYTF
abundance: NA
d_gene: TRBD1
v_gene: TRBV2
j_gene: TRBJ1-2

CDR3nt: TGTGCCAGCAGTGCGGGGGGCCATGGCTACACCTTC
CDR3aa: CASSAGGHGYTF
abundance: NA
d_gene: NA
v_gene: TRBV28
j_gene: TRBJ1-2

CDR3nt: TGCGCCAGCAGCTCGAGTCCCCGGGACTCGAGGGGATCTGAAGCTTTCTTT
CDR3aa: CASSSSPRDSRGSEAFF
abundance: few
d_gene: NA
v_gene: TRBV5-1
j_gene: TRBJ1-1

CDR3nt: TGTGCCAGCAGCTCAACCCAGCTCACCAGCGGGACCCAGTACTTC
CDR3aa: CASSSTQLTSGTQYF
abundance: NA
d_gene: NA
v_gene: TRBV6-5
j_gene: TRBJ2-5

CDR3nt: TGTGCCAGCAGTTACGTTCGGGACACTGAAGCTTTCTTT
CDR3aa: CASSYVRDTEAFF
abundance: NA
d_gene: NA
v_gene: TRBV6-5
j_gene: TRBJ1-1

CDR3nt: TGTGCCAGCAGCCCTCAGGGGGCCGGGGGACGGCGGACCCAGTACTTC
CDR3aa: CASSPQGAGGRRTQYF
abundance: NA
d_gene: TRBD1
v_gene: TRBV7-2
j_gene: TRBJ2-5

CDR3nt: TGCAGCGTTGAGGGCCGGGAAGCCACAGATACGCAGTATTTT
CDR3aa: CSVEGREATDTQYF
abundance: NA
d_gene: NA
v_gene: TRBV29-1
j_gene: TRBJ2-3

CDR3nt: TGCGCCAGCAGCTCGGGACAGGCCAAAGGGGAAAAACTGTTTTTT
CDR3aa: CASSSGQAKGEKLFF
abundance: once
d_gene: TRBD1
v_gene: TRBV5-1
j_gene: TRBJ1-4

CDR3nt: TGTGCCACCAGCAGAGAGGCCTCTAACTATGGCTACACCTTC
CDR3aa: CATSREASNYGYTF
abundance: NA
d_gene: NA
v_gene: TRBV15
j_gene: TRBJ1-2

CDR3nt: TGTGCCAGCAGCCCCGGTCGAAGCGGGGGCGTCACCTACGAGCAGTACTTC
CDR3aa: CASSPGRSGGVTYEQYF
abundance: once
d_gene: TRBD2
v_gene: TRBV11-3
j_gene: TRBJ2-7

CDR3nt: TGTGCCAGCAGCTCCTCAGCGGGGGCAACCTACGAGCAGTACTTC
CDR3aa: CASSSSAGATYEQYF
abundance: NA
d_gene: TRBD2
v_gene: TRBV9
j_gene: TRBJ2-7

CDR3nt: TGCGCCAGCAGCCTGACGGGACAGATTGAAGCTTTCTTT
CDR3aa: CASSLTGQIEAFF
abundance: few
d_gene: TRBD1
v_gene: TRBV5-1
j_gene: TRBJ1-1

CDR3nt: TGTGCCAGCAGGAGTCGGGTGGCGGGTTCACCCCTCCACTTT
CDR3aa: CASRSRVAGSPLHF
abundance: NA
d_gene: NA
v_gene: TRBV7-2
j_gene: TRBJ1-6

CDR3nt: TGTGCCAGCAGCCAAGATTTAGGACAGGACATTCAGTACTTC
CDR3aa: CASSQDLGQDIQYF
abundance: NA
d_gene: TRBD1
v_gene: TRBV14
j_gene: TRBJ2-4

CDR3nt: TGCGCCAGCAGCTTGACTGCCTTCGGGAGCACCGGGGAGCTGTTTTTT
CDR3aa: CASSLTAFGSTGELFF
abundance: NA
d_gene: NA
v_gene: TRBV5-1
j_gene: TRBJ2-2

CDR3nt: TGTGCCACTTCCCATTTAGGTGGGCAGGGGTACAATGAGCAGTTCTTC
CDR3aa: CATSHLGGQGYNEQFF
abundance: NA
d_gene: NA
v_gene: TRBV24-1
j_gene: TRBJ2-1